This entry features one T cell receptor beta chain sequence. As originally analysed: Counts of nucleated cells, estimated from reference gene primer amplification, were obtained. The data were produced by immunoSEQ multiplex PCR, yet TCRdb's version contains in-frame clones alone and is incomplete. The V and J calls and clone size come from that table; D and trimming were worked out from the DNA. The sample yields just under 350,000 clones, 91% seen once. This record comes from a study of blood T cell repertoires in COVID-19. Study-level information: Collection of acute and convalescent COVID-19 samples took place in the United States, Italy and Spain. T cells, B-cell-depleted T cells, or PBMCs supplied cDNA or gDNA.

Germline lookup yields CDR1 MNHEY and CDR2 SVGAGI. There are 15 residues in the CDR3. V shed 2 bases, J shed 5 bases, and the junction held 4 bases outside the gene matches. The V gene is TRBV6-5, the J gene TRBJ2-2, with TRBD1 identical over 8 bases. Source material: peripheral blood. This receptor was obtained from a woman aged 18-29 years who had recovered from COVID-19. CDR3 protein: CASSYGTGATGELFF. The CDR3 bases are TGTGCCAGCAGTTACGGGACAGGAGCGACCGGGGAGCTGTTTTTT.